This paragraph covers one T cell receptor (beta chain) sequence. This clone was found a few times. Its target antigen remains unknown. No per-base quality is available; no much larger clone lies one base away. In the germline V gene (reference sequence), CDR1 corresponds to MNHEY and CDR2 to SMNVEV. The CDR3, from cysteine to phenylalanine, totals 18 residues. Only the CDR3 part of the read is kept: 54 bases, read in frame from the first base. V is clipped by 2 bases and J by 2 bases, and the sequence between their germline boundaries is 19 bases long. This record belongs to a study of blood T cell repertoires in COVID-19 (dated by TCRdb to 2018 to 2020). Describing the broader study: Samples covering the acute and convalescent phases of COVID-19 were provided by collaborators in the United States, Italy and Spain. The prospective study material was composed of cDNA or gDNA derived from T cells, B-cell-depleted T cells, or PBMCs. The dataset comprised deeply sampled blood TCRbeta repertoires from subjects exposed to, actively infected with, or recovered from COVID-19. The repertoires were made available in a free public database intended to serve as a resource for research on the immune response to SARS-CoV-2. The samples were drawn from the first 160 participants of the ongoing ImmuneRACE study and from 950 to 1,500 subjects provided by 6 global collaborators. Nearly every sample came with metadata listing a de-identified subject ID, COVID-19 status, age in years and sex. Where available, HLA class I and class II types were obtained from metadata supplied by the sample provider rather than from assay-based typing. The investigation overall reported the following: The quantity of clinical and demographic metadata differed by source and by participant and was supplied without curation.

One collaborating source in Seattle enrolled patients during active infection and followed them longitudinally through the course of disease. Each collaborating institution followed its own protocols to collect whole blood in K2EDTA tubes. For TCRbeta analysis, collaborators shipped samples as frozen whole blood, isolated PBMCs, or DNA extracted from either of those sample types. TCRbeta CDR3 regions were amplified from genomic DNA using the immunoSEQ Assay, a bias-controlled multiplex PCR. On the study's bioinformatics: Within the assay, amplification of reference gene primers was used to estimate how many nucleated cells each sample contained. To quantify the absolute abundance of each unique TCRbeta CDR3 rearrangement, sequence reads were collapsed and filtered. For each sample, productive Simpson clonality was calculated by taking the square root of Simpson's diversity index across productive rearrangements. What TCRdb holds here is the immuneACCESS table cut down to in-frame rearrangements. Part of the clones is not present; checked against another copy, under half of the missing clones reflect an unresolved V gene, and the others are unexplained. Clone size and V and J calls were adopted from that table, with D and trimming inferred from the DNA. Recorded for this sample are about 240,000 clones; roughly 85% of them occurred a single time. The ten most abundant clones make up 4.5% to 6% of the sample.

The chain is encoded by TRBV27 joined to TRBJ1-5, with TRBD1 as a weak D call on 5 bases. Sequenced: peripheral blood. This sequence originates from a man aged 50-60 years with COVID-19, enrolled during active disease. Read as DNA, the sequence is TGTGCCAGCAGTTTAGAAGGACATAGTTCTTGGGGCAATCAGCCCCAGCATTTT. It translates as CASSLEGHSSWGNQPQHF.